This TCR beta chain was recorded in a study of control samples from healthy donors and cancer patients. Clones were sequenced by immunoSEQ multiplex PCR, and TCRdb holds only the in-frame ones, with some missing. The top ten hold over 1.5% of the sample, which has 150,000 to 200,000 clones, about 86% seen once. Germline V gene data show CDR1 as LGHNA and CDR2 as YNFKEQ. This CDR3 is 16 amino acids long. J gave up 3 bases and V 3 bases, and 6 bases lay outside the gene matches. This clone was seen just once. The rearrangement uses TRBV4-2 and TRBJ2-3; TRBD2 aligns across 10 bases. The specimen sequenced was blood. The receptor's source is a man younger than 35 in good health. The CDR3 is CASSQYSGGPTDTQYF. For the CDR3, the DNA is TGTGCCAGCAGCCAGTATAGCGGGGGGCCGACAGATACGCAGTATTTT.